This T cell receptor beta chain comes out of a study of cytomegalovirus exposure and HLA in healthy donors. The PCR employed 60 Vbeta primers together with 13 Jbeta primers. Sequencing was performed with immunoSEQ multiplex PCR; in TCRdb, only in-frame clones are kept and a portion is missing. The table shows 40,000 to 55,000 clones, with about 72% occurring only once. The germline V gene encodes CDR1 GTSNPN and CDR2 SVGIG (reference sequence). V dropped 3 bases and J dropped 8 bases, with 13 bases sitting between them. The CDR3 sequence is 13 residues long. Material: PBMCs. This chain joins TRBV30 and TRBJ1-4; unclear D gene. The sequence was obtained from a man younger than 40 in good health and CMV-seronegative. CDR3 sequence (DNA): TGTGCCTGGAGGAAGGACGGAGGGGAAAAACTGTTTTTT. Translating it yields CAWRKDGGEKLFF.